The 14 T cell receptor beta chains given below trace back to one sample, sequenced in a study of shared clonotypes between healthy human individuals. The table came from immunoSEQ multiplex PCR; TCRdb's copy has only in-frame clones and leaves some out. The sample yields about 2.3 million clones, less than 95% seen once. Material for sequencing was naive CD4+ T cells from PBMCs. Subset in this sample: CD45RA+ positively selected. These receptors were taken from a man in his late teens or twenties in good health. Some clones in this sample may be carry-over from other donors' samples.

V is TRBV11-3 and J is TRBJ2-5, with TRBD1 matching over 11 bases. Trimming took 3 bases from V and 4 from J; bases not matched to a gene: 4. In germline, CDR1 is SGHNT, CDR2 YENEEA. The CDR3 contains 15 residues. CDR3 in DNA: TGTGCCAGCAGCTTCCGGACAGGGGGCGGAGAGACCCAGTACTTC. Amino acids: CASSFRTGGGETQYF.

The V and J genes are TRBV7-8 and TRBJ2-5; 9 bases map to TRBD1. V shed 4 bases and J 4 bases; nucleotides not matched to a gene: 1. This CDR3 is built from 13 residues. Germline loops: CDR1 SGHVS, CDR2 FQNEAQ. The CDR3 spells CASSWDRAETQYF. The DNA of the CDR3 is TGTGCCAGCAGCTGGGACAGGGCAGAGACCCAGTACTTC.

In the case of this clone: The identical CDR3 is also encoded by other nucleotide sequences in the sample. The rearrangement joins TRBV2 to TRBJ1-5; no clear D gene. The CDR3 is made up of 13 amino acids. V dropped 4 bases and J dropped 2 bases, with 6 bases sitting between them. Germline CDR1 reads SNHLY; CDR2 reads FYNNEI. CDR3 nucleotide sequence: TGTGCCAGCAGTGTCAGCGGCAATCAGCCCCAGCATTTT. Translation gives CASSVSGNQPQHF.

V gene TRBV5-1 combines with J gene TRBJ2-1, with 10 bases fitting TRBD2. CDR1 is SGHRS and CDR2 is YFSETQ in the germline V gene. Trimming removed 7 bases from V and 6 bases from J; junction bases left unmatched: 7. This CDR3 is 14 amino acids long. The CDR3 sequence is CASRGASGSNEQFF. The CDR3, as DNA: TGCGCCAGCCGGGGGGCTAGCGGGAGCAATGAGCAGTTCTTC. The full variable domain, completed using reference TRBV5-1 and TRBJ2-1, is KAGVTQTPRYLIKTRGQQVTLSCSPISGHRSVSWYQQTPGQGLQFLFEYFSETQRNKGNFPGRFSGRQFSNSRSEMNVSTLELGDSALYLCASRGASGSNEQFFGPGTRLTVL.

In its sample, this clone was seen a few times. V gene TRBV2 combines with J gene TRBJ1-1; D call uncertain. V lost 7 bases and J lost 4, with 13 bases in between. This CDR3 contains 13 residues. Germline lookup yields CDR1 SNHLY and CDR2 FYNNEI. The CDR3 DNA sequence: TGTGCCAGCACCCATGGCCCCTCCACTGAAGCTTTCTTT. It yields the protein CASTHGPSTEAFF.

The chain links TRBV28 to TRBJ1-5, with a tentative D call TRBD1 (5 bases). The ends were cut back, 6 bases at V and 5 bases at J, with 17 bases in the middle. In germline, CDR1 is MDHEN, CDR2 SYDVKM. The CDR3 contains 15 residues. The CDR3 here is CASSRGTAEYQPQHF. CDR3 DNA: TGTGCCAGCAGCCGGGGCACCGCGGAATATCAGCCCCAGCATTTT.

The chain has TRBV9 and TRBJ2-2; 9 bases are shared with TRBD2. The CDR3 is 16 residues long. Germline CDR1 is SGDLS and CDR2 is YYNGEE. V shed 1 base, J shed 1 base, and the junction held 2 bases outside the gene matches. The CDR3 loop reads CASSVRREGNTGELFF. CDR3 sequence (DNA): TGTGCCAGCAGCGTAAGGCGGGAGGGGAACACCGGGGAGCTGTTTTTT.

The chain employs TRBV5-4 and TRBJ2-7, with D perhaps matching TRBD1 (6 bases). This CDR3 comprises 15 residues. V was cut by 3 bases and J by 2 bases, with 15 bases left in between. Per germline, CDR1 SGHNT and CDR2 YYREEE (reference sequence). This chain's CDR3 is CASSSRTAPTYEQYF. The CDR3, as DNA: TGTGCCAGCAGCTCCCGGACAGCCCCTACCTACGAGCAGTACTTC. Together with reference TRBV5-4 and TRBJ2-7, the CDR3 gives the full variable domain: ETGVTQSPTHLIKTRGQQVTLRCSSQSGHNTVSWYQQALGQGPQFIFQYYREEENGRGNFPPRFSGLQFPNYSSELNVNALELDDSALYLCASSSRTAPTYEQYFGPGTRLTVT.

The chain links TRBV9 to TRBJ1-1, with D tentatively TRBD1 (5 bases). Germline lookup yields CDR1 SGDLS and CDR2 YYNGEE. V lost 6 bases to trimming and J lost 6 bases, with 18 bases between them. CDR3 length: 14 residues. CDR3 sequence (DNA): TGTGCCAGCAATAAGGCCGGTCGGGACGCTGAAGCTTTCTTT. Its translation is CASNKAGRDAEAFF.

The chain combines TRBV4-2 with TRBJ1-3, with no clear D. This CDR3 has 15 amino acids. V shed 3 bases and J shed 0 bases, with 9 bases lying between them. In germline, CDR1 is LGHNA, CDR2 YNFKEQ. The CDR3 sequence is CASSHRLSSGNTIYF. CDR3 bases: TGTGCCAGCAGCCACAGATTGAGCTCTGGAAACACCATATATTTT.

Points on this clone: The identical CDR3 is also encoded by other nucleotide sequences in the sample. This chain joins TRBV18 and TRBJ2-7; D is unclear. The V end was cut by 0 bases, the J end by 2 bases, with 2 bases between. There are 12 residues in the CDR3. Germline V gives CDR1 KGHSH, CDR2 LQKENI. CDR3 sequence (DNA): TGTGCCAGCTCACCACCGACCTACGAGCAGTACTTC. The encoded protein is CASSPPTYEQYF.

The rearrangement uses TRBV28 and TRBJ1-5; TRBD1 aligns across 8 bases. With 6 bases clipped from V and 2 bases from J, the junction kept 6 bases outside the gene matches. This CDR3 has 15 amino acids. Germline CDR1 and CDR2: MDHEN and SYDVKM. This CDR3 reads CASRPGGVGNQPQHF. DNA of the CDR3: TGTGCCAGCAGGCCAGGGGGCGTAGGCAATCAGCCCCAGCATTTT.

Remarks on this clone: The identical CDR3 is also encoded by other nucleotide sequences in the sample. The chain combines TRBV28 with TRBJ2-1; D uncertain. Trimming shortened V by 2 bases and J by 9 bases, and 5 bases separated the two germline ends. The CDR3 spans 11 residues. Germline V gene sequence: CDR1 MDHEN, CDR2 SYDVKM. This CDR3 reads CASSLIGEQFF. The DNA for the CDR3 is TGTGCCAGCAGTTTAATAGGTGAGCAGTTCTTC.

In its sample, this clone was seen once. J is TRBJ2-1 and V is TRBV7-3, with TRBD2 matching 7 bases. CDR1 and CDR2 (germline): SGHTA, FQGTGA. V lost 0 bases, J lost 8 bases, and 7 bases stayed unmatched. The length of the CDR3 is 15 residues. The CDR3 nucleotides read TGTGCCAGCAGCTTAACGAGGACTAGAGGCTATGAGCAGTTCTTC. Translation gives CASSLTRTRGYEQFF.